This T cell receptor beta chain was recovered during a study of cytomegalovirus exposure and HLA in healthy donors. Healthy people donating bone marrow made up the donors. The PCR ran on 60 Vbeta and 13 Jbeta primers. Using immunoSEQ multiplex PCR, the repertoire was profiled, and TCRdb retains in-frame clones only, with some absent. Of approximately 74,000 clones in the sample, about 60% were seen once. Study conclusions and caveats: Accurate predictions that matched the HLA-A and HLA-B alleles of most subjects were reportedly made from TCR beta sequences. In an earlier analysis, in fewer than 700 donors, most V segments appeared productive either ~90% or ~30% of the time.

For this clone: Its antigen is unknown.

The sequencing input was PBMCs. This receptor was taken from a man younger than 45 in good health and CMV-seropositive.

The CDR3 bases are TGCGCCAGCAGCGGGGGACAGAGGAACACCGGGGAGCTGTTTTTT. This codes for CASSGGQRNTGELFF. The chain carries TRBV5-1 and TRBJ2-2; TRBD1 matches at 7 bases. CDR1 is SGHRS and CDR2 is YFSETQ in the germline V gene. This CDR3 region has 15 residues. V trimming: 4 bases; J trimming: 1 base; junction bases outside the gene matches: 4.